This TCR beta chain was found in a study of OX40 agonist ivuxolimab in advanced cancers. Overall study context: Dose-escalation patients suffered from hepatocellular carcinoma, melanoma, renal cell or head and neck cancer. Whole-study findings and limits: By week 6 at 0.1 to 3.0 mg/kg, blood CD4+ and CD8+ T cells had expanded clonally. No determination was made of the antigen specificity of the expanded peripheral T cells.

Here immunoSEQ multiplex PCR was the method, and the copy in TCRdb shows in-frame clones only, minus some. Among 65,000 to 75,000 clones listed, 80% to 90% were seen once. The CDR3 runs 15 residues. Germline CDR1 reads MNHNS; CDR2 reads SASEGT. V lost 8 bases and J lost 2, with 19 bases in between. Remarks on this clone: Its antigen is undetermined.

The chain carries TRBV6-1 and TRBJ2-7, with D perhaps matching TRBD1 (6 bases). This TCR was sampled from an adult with an advanced solid tumor such as melanoma, head and neck, liver or kidney cancer. Sequenced material: CD4+ or CD8+ T cells sorted from blood, taken in a trial of the OX40 agonist ivuxolimab. The CDR3 here is CASGLSAGATYEQYF. CDR3 DNA sequence: TGTGCCAGCGGACTTTCCGCAGGGGCTACCTACGAGCAGTACTTC.